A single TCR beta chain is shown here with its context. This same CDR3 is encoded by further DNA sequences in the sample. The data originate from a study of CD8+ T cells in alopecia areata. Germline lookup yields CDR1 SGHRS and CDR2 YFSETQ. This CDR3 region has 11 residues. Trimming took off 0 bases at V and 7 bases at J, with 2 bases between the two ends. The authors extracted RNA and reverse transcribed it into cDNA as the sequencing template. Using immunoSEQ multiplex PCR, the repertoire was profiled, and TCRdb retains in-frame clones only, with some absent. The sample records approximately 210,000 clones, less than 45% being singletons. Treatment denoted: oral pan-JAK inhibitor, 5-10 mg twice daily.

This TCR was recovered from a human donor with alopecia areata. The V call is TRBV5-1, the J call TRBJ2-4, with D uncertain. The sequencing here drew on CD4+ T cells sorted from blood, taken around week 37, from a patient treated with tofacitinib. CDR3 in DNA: TGCGCCAGCAGCTTGGGCAACATTCAGTACTTC. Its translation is CASSLGNIQYF.